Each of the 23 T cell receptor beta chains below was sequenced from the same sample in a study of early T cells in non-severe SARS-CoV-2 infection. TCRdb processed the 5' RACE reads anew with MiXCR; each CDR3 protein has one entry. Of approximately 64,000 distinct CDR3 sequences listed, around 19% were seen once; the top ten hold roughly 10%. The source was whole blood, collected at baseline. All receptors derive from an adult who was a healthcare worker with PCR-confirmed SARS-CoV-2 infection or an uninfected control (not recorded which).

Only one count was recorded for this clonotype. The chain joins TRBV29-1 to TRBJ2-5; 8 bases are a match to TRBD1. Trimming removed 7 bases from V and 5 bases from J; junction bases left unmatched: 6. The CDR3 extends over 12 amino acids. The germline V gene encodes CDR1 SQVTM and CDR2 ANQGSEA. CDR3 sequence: CSGSRGRETQYF. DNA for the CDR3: TGCAGCGGAAGCAGGGGGCGCGAGACCCAGTACTTC.

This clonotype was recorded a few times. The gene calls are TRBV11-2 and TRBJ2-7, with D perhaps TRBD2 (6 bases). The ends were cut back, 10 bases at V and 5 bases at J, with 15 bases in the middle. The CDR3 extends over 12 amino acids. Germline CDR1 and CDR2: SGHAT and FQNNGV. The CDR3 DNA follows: TGTGCCACCGCGGGAATCGGCCACGAGCAGTACTTC. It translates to CATAGIGHEQYF.

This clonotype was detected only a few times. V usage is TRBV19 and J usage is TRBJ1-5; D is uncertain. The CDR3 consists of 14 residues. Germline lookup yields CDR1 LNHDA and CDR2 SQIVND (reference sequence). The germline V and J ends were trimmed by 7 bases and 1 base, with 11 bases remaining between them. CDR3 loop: CASTRLASNQPQHF. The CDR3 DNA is TGTGCCAGTACTAGGTTGGCGAGCAATCAGCCCCAGCATTTT.

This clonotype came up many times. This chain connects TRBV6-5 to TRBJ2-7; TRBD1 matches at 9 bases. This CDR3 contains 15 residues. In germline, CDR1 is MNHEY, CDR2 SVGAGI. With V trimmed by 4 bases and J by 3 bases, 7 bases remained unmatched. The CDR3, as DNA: TGTGCCAGCAGTTCCCCGGGACAGGGCGTCTACGAGCAGTACTTC. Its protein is CASSSPGQGVYEQYF.

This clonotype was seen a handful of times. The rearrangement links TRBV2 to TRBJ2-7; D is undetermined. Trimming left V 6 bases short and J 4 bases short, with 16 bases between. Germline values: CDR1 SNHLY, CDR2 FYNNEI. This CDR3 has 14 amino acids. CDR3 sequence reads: CASRVHTTAYEQYF. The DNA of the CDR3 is TGTGCCAGCAGGGTTCACACAACAGCTTACGAGCAGTACTTC. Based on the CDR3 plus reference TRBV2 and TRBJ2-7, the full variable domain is EPEVTQTPSHQVTQMGQEVILRCVPISNHLYFYWYRQILGQKVEFLVSFYNNEISEKSEIFDDQFSVERPDGSNFTLKIRSTKLEDSAMYFCASRVHTTAYEQYFGPGTRLTVT.

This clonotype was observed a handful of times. Written as DNA, the CDR3 is TGCGCCAGCAGCCCTACAAACACCTTAGGGAATGAGCAGTTCTTC. This codes for CASSPTNTLGNEQFF. The rearrangement links TRBV5-1 to TRBJ2-1; D is undetermined. V gave up 4 bases and J gave up 7 bases, with 18 bases separating them. This CDR3 has 15 amino acids. Germline lookup yields CDR1 SGHRS and CDR2 YFSETQ.

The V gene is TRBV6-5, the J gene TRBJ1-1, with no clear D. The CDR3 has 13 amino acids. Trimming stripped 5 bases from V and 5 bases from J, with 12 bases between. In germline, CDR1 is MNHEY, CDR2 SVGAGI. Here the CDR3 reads CASSQTLGTEAFF. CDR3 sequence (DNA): TGTGCCAGCAGTCAAACCCTTGGGACTGAAGCTTTCTTT.

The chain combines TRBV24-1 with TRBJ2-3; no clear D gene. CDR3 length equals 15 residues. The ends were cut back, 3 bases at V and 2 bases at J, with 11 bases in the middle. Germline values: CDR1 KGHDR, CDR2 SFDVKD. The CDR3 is CATSDQGAPTDTQYF. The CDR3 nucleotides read TGTGCCACCAGTGATCAAGGTGCGCCCACAGATACGCAGTATTTT.

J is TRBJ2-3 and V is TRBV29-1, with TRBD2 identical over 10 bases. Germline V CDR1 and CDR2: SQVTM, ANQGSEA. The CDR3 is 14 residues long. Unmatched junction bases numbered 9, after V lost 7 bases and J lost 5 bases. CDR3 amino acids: CSAGVAGGVDTQYF. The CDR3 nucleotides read TGCAGCGCCGGGGTAGCGGGAGGCGTAGATACGCAGTATTTT.

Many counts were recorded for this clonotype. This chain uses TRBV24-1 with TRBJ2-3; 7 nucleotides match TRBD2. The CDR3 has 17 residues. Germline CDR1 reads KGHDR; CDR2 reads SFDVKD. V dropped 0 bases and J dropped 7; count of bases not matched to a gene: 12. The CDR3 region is CATSDLRPRGGENTQYF. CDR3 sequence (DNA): TGTGCCACCAGTGATTTGCGGCCTAGGGGAGGGGAGAATACGCAGTATTTT.

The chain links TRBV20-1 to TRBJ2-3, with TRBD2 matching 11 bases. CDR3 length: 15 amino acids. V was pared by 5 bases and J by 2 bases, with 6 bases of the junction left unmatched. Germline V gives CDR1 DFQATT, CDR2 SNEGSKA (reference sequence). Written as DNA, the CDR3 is TGCAGTGCTCCTTCTAGCGGGGGGTTCACAGATACGCAGTATTTT. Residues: CSAPSSGGFTDTQYF.

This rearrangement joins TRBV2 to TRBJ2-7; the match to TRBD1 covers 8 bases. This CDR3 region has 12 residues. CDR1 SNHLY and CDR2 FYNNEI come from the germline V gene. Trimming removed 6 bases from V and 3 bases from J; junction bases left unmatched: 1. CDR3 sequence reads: CASSGQGYEQYF. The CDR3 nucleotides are TGTGCCAGCAGCGGACAGGGCTACGAGCAGTACTTC. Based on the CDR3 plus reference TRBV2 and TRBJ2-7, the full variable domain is EPEVTQTPSHQVTQMGQEVILRCVPISNHLYFYWYRQILGQKVEFLVSFYNNEISEKSEIFDDQFSVERPDGSNFTLKIRSTKLEDSAMYFCASSGQGYEQYFGPGTRLTVT.

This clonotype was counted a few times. CDR3 amino acids: CATTPGNSPLHF. The CDR3 DNA sequence: TGTGCCACCACCCCTGGGAATTCACCCCTCCACTTT. The V and J genes are TRBV18 and TRBJ1-6, with D hard to call. From germline, CDR1 is KGHSH and CDR2 LQKENI. The CDR3 contains 12 residues. V lost 10 bases, J lost 7 bases, and 11 bases lay in between.

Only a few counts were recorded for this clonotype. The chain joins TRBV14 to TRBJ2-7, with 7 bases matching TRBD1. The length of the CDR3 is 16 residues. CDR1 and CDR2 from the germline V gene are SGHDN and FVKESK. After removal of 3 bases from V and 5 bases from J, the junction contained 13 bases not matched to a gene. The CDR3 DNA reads TGTGCCAGCAGCCACGGTCCCTGGACAGGTTCCCACGAGCAGTACTTC. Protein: CASSHGPWTGSHEQYF.

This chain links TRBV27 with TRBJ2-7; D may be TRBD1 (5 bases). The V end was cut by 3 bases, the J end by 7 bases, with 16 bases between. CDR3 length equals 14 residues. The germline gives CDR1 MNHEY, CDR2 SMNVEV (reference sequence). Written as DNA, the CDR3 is TGTGCCAGCAGTTTCGGCTCCAGGGTAAATGAGCAGTACTTC. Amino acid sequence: CASSFGSRVNEQYF.

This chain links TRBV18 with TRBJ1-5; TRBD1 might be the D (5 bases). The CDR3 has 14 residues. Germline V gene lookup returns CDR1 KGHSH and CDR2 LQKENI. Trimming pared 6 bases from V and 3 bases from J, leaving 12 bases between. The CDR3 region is CASSPDSVNQPQHF. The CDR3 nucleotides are TGTGCCAGCTCGCCCGACAGCGTCAATCAGCCCCAGCATTTT.

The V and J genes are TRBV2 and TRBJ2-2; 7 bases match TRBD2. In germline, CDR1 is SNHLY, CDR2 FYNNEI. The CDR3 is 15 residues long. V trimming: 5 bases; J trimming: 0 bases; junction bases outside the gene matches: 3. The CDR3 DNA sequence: TGTGCCAGCAGTTCCGGGACTACGAACACCGGGGAGCTGTTTTTT. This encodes CASSSGTTNTGELFF.

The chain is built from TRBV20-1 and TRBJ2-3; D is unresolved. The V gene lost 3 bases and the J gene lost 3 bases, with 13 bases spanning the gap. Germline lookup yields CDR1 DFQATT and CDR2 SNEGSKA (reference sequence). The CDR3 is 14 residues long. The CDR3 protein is CSARVNYPTDTQYF. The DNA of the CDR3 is TGCAGTGCTAGGGTTAACTACCCTACAGATACGCAGTATTTT.

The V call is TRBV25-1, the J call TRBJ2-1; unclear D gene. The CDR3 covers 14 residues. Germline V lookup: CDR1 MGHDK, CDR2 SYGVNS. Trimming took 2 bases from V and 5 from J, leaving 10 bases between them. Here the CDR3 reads CASSEQGNHNEQFF. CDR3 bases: TGTGCCAGCAGTGAACAAGGGAACCACAATGAGCAGTTCTTC.

The CDR3, as DNA: TGCAGCGTTGAAGGCGGAGGGACAGCTAACTATGGCTACACCTTC. This gives the protein CSVEGGGTANYGYTF. The J gene is TRBJ1-2, the V gene TRBV29-1; 7 bases are a match to TRBD1. This CDR3 has 15 residues. Germline CDR1 and CDR2: SQVTM and ANQGSEA. The ends lost 1 base at V and 0 bases at J; junction bases unmatched: 5.

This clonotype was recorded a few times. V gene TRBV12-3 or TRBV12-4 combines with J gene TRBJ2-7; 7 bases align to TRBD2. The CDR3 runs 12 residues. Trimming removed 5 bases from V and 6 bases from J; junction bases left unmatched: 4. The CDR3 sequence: CASSVGLPEQYF. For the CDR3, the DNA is TGTGCCAGCAGTGTGGGACTACCCGAGCAGTACTTC.

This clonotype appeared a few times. The CDR3 DNA reads as TGTGCCAGTAGTCTTCTAGCGGGAGATACGCAGTATTTT. Amino acids: CASSLLAGDTQYF. V is TRBV19 and J is TRBJ2-3; TRBD2 matches at 8 bases. The CDR3 runs to 13 residues. Germline V gene sequence: CDR1 LNHDA, CDR2 SQIVND (reference sequence). V lost 5 bases to trimming and J lost 5 bases; unmatched junction nucleotides: 3.

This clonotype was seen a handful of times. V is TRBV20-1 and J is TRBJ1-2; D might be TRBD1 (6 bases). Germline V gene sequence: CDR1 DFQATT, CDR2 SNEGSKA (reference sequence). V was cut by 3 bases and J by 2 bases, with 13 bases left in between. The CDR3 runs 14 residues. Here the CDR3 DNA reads TGCAGTGCTAGGTCCAGGGGCCGAAACTATGGCTACACCTTC. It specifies CSARSRGRNYGYTF.